This section outlines one T cell receptor beta chain sequence together with its context. Its antigen is undetermined. The source of the sample is a study of T cells in localized non-small cell lung cancer. This CDR3 has 15 residues. From germline, CDR1 is MGHDK and CDR2 SYGVNS. V lost 4 bases and J 0 bases, leaving 12 bases between the germline ends. Overall study findings and caveats: Appearance in adjacent lung was seen for a median about 59 of the top 100 tumor clones. Exceeding tumor, uninvolved adjacent lung had the highest T cell clonality. Those with higher blood T cell density had longer overall survival. Because only a single region of the tumor was sequenced, heterogeneity remains possible.

Assay used: immunoSEQ multiplex PCR; TCRdb lists only in-frame clones, some missing. The sample lists some 6,000 clones, roughly 43% occurring once. The chain has TRBV25-1 and TRBJ2-5, with a possible D match to TRBD2 (5 bases). The receptor was isolated from a woman between 35 and 75 years old with stage II squamous cell lung carcinoma. This specimen was lung tumor tissue, taken before any cancer treatment. The CDR3 here is CASSGSLGDQETQYF. The CDR3 bases are TGTGCCAGCAGTGGAAGCCTCGGGGACCAAGAGACCCAGTACTTC.